Below are 11 T cell receptor beta chains sequenced from a single sample in a study of cytomegalovirus exposure and HLA in healthy donors. The primer mix had 60 Vbeta and 13 Jbeta primers. Measured with immunoSEQ multiplex PCR; TCRdb has only the in-frame clones, and not every one. Among more than 95,000 clones listed, approximately 81% were seen once. The sample comprised PBMCs. Source of these receptors: a man younger than 45 in good health and CMV-seronegative.

The chain couples TRBV29-1 to TRBJ1-1; 7 bases are a match to TRBD1. Per germline, CDR1 SQVTM and CDR2 ANQGSEA. Germline trimming cut 7 bases from V and 6 bases from J; bases unmatched to any gene: 17. The CDR3 loop spans 15 amino acids. The CDR3 nucleotides are TGCAGCGCCCCAGACATAGAGGGGGCGCACGCTGAAGCTTTCTTT. Amino acid sequence: CSAPDIEGAHAEAFF.

The chain links TRBV9 to TRBJ2-7, with a possible D match to TRBD1 (6 bases). The V end was cut by 0 bases, the J end by 4 bases, with 14 bases between. Per the germline V gene, CDR1 is SGDLS and CDR2 is YYNGEE. This CDR3 comprises 15 residues. The CDR3 loop is CASSVEAQGPYEQYF. The CDR3 nucleotides are TGTGCCAGCAGCGTAGAGGCCCAGGGGCCTTACGAGCAGTACTTC. The entire variable domain, with the rest obtained from reference TRBV9 and TRBJ2-7, is as follows: DSGVTQTPKHLITATGQRVTLRCSPRSGDLSVYWYQQSLDQGLQFLIQYYNGEERAKGNILERFSAQQFPDLHSELNLSSLELGDSALYFCASSVEAQGPYEQYFGPGTRLTVT.

The chain couples TRBV7-9 to TRBJ2-1, with 8 bases that match TRBD1. Germline V lookup: CDR1 SEHNR, CDR2 FQNEAQ (reference sequence). CDR3 size: 16 residues. V lost 6 bases, J lost 2 bases, and 9 bases stayed unmatched. CDR3 in DNA: TGTGCCAGCAGGCCGAAGACAGGGGAGGCCTACAATGAGCAGTTCTTC. Translated: CASRPKTGEAYNEQFF.

This rearrangement joins TRBV5-5 to TRBJ1-2; TRBD1 matches at 8 bases. With V trimmed by 1 base and J by 8 bases, 1 base remained unmatched. Germline V gene lookup returns CDR1 SGHKS and CDR2 YYEKEE (reference sequence). This CDR3 has 12 residues. CDR3: CASSLPGGGYTF. The CDR3 nucleotides read TGTGCCAGCAGCTTGCCAGGGGGCGGCTACACCTTC.

J is TRBJ1-1 and V is TRBV28; D gene uncertain. The CDR3 extends over 13 amino acids. V was trimmed by 7 bases and J by 0 bases, leaving 9 bases between them. CDR1 and CDR2 (germline): MDHEN, SYDVKM. This chain's CDR3 is CASTTLVNTEAFF. CDR3 DNA sequence: TGTGCCAGCACTACACTAGTGAACACTGAAGCTTTCTTT.

V and J are TRBV10-1 and TRBJ1-4; possibly TRBD1 for D (5 bases). CDR3 length: 14 residues. Trimming removed 6 bases from V and 8 bases from J, with 16 bases in between. Looked up from germline, CDR1 is WNHNN and CDR2 is SYGVQD (reference sequence). CDR3 residues: CASSSRPGGEKLFF. The CDR3 DNA reads TGCGCCAGCAGCTCCCGTCCTGGGGGGGAAAAACTGTTTTTT.

This clone showed up just a few times. The chain has TRBV5-6 and TRBJ2-3; possible D gene TRBD2, 6 bases. The CDR3 contains 14 residues. CDR1 is SGHDT and CDR2 is YYEEEE in the germline V gene. V was trimmed by 6 bases and J by 4 bases, leaving 15 bases between them. In DNA, the CDR3 is TGTGCCAGCACCCGGGGACTTTCCCCAGATACGCAGTATTTT. Residues: CASTRGLSPDTQYF.

The V gene is TRBV18, the J gene TRBJ2-7; TRBD1 aligns across 9 bases. This CDR3 region has 16 residues. The junction had 12 bases not matched to a gene; V was cut back by 0 bases and J by 9 bases. The germline gives CDR1 KGHSH, CDR2 LQKENI. In DNA, the CDR3 is TGTGCCAGCTCACCACCCGGGACAGGGTCGCCACACGGGCAGTACTTC. Residues: CASSPPGTGSPHGQYF.

This chain links TRBV9 with TRBJ1-2; D might be TRBD1 (5 bases). The CDR3 is 12 residues long. The V end was cut by 0 bases, the J end by 8 bases, with 8 bases between. The germline gives CDR1 SGDLS, CDR2 YYNGEE. Here the CDR3 reads CASSVAGWGYTF. The CDR3, as DNA: TGTGCCAGCAGCGTAGCAGGGTGGGGCTACACCTTC.

CDR3: CASEGQGWGYTF. The CDR3 DNA reads as TGTGCCAGCGAGGGACAGGGTTGGGGCTACACCTTC. The chain recombines TRBV6-1 with TRBJ1-2; 9 nucleotides line up with TRBD1. V dropped 8 bases and J dropped 8; count of bases not matched to a gene: 6. Looked up from germline, CDR1 is MNHNS and CDR2 is SASEGT. The CDR3 contains 12 residues.

The rearrangement uses TRBV6-4 and TRBJ1-1; D is undetermined. This CDR3 comprises 13 residues. CDR1 and CDR2 from the germline V gene are MRHNA and SNTAGT. Trimming removed 8 bases at V and 3 bases at J, with 13 bases between. The CDR3 loop is CASSRSGYTEAFF. The CDR3 bases are TGTGCCAGCTCACGATCCGGGTACACTGAAGCTTTCTTT.